These T cell receptor beta chains were read from a single sample in a study of cytomegalovirus exposure and HLA in healthy donors. The repertoire was sequenced with immunoSEQ multiplex PCR; TCRdb's copy has only in-frame clones and lacks some. The table shows approximately 190,000 clones, with about 83% occurring only once. Sequencing was carried out using PBMCs. These receptors were obtained from a woman aged 25 to 39 in good health and CMV-seropositive. The CDR3 runs from the conserved cysteine through the conserved F or W. D genes are given only for firm matches. Not every row has a clone size; where given, it reads once, few, many or a size class.

cdr3_nt	cdr3_aa	d_call	v_call	j_call	clone_size
TGTGCCAGCAGTCCAATACCGGGACAGATGCGTGGCTACACCTTC	CASSPIPGQMRGYTF	TRBD1	TRBV14	TRBJ1-2	.
TGTGCCAGCAGCTTATTCCCGAGTTCACCCCTCCACTTT	CASSLFPSSPLHF	.	TRBV7-3	TRBJ1-6	once
TGTGCCAGCAGTACGTACCGGGACAGGGGATCGGGTGGCTCCTACAATGAGCAGTTCTTC	CASSTYRDRGSGGSYNEQFF	TRBD1	TRBV2	TRBJ2-1	many
TGCGCCAGCAGCCAAGATGTTGACAGTTTCGGGGAGCTGTTTTTT	CASSQDVDSFGELFF	.	TRBV4-1	TRBJ2-2	.
TGTGCCAGCAGTTACACAGGGGGCGGATACTATGGCTACACCTTC	CASSYTGGGYYGYTF	TRBD1	TRBV6-6	TRBJ1-2	.
TGTGCCAGTAGTACGGTGACAGGTGAAAAACTGTTTTTT	CASSTVTGEKLFF	.	TRBV19	TRBJ1-4	once
TGTGCCAGCAGCTTCGGGAGGGCAGATGGCTACACCTTC	CASSFGRADGYTF	.	TRBV5-5	TRBJ1-2	.
TGTGCCAGCAGCGCTCGGGACACCCTCACAGATACGCAGTATTTT	CASSARDTLTDTQYF	.	TRBV9	TRBJ2-3	.
TGTGCCAGCAGTGTAGGTTGGAGGGGGCGAGACACCGGGGAGCTGTTTTTT	CASSVGWRGRDTGELFF	.	TRBV6-1	TRBJ2-2	.
TGTGCCAGCGTAGGCTCTGGGCGGGACACTGAAGCTTTCTTT	CASVGSGRDTEAFF	.	TRBV28	TRBJ1-1	once
TGCGCCAGCAGCCTCCGGGACAGGGCCGAGCAGTACTTC	CASSLRDRAEQYF	TRBD1	TRBV4-1	TRBJ2-7	.
TGTGCCAGCGGGGGAGGGACAGGGTATGAAAAACTGTTTTTT	CASGGGTGYEKLFF	TRBD1	TRBV6-1	TRBJ1-4	.
TGTGCCAGCAGTTACACCCCGTCGGGTCCTCCCTATGGCTACACCTTC	CASSYTPSGPPYGYTF	.	TRBV6-5	TRBJ1-2	few
TGTGCCAGCAGGATGACAGGTGCCCACGAGCAGTACTTC	CASRMTGAHEQYF	.	TRBV7-8	TRBJ2-7	.
TGCGCCAGCAGCCAGGGGGAGCGGGAGCCCTCCTACGAGCAGTACTTC	CASSQGEREPSYEQYF	TRBD2	TRBV4-1	TRBJ2-7	.
TGTGCCAGCAGATTATCCCGCGGGCATGGCTACACCTTC	CASRLSRGHGYTF	.	TRBV27	TRBJ1-2	.
TGTGCCAGCCGGTCAAGCCCAGGTGAAACTTTCTTT	CASRSSPGETFF	.	TRBV28	TRBJ1-1	.
TGCAGCGTACTACCCGATGACAGGGAGGATGGCTACACCTTC	CSVLPDDREDGYTF	TRBD1	TRBV29-1	TRBJ1-2	.
TGTGCCAGCAGCGTAGAAGGGGGCATCAATTCACCCCTCCACTTT	CASSVEGGINSPLHF	TRBD1	TRBV9	TRBJ1-6	.
TGCGCCAGCAGCCCGGAGATCTATAATTCACCCCTCCACTTT	CASSPEIYNSPLHF	.	TRBV5-1	TRBJ1-6	.
TGTGCCAGTAGTATAGATACGACAGGAAAAGAGACCCAGTACTTC	CASSIDTTGKETQYF	.	TRBV19	TRBJ2-5	.
TGTGCCAGCAATTCCTATGAAGCTTTCTTT	CASNSYEAFF	.	TRBV6-1	TRBJ1-1	.
TGTGCTAGTGGTTTGGGTCACGGGTTCACAGATACGCAGTATTTT	CASGLGHGFTDTQYF	.	TRBV12-5	TRBJ2-3	.
TGTGCCAGCAGTTACGATGCGAGCGGCAATCAGCCCCAGCATTTT	CASSYDASGNQPQHF	.	TRBV6-5	TRBJ1-5	.
TGTGCCAGTATTGCGGACAGCCTTGTTGACAAGGCTTTCTTT	CASIADSLVDKAFF	.	TRBV19	TRBJ1-1	.
TGTGCCAGCTCGTTAGCCACTGAAGCTTTCTTT	CASSLATEAFF	.	TRBV2	TRBJ1-1	few
TGTGCCAGCAACGACCGGGGTTACGAGCAGTACTTC	CASNDRGYEQYF	.	TRBV2	TRBJ2-7	.
TGTGCCAGCAGTTACGGGCAGTCGAATTCACCCCTCCACTTT	CASSYGQSNSPLHF	.	TRBV6-5	TRBJ1-6	.
TGTGCCAGCAGGAGGGGGACTTCTCGGGGAGGGAACGAGCAGTACTTC	CASRRGTSRGGNEQYF	.	TRBV2	TRBJ2-7	.
TGTGCCAGTCGCCATCCGGGGGGGGCCTACAATGAGCAGTTCTTC	CASRHPGGAYNEQFF	TRBD2	TRBV7-9	TRBJ2-1	.
TGTGCCACCAGCAGAGATAAGCTCGCTTACGAGCAGTACTTC	CATSRDKLAYEQYF	.	TRBV15	TRBJ2-7	.
TGTGCCAGCAGCTTGGTCGACAGCCTGGACTATGGCTACACCTTC	CASSLVDSLDYGYTF	.	TRBV5-4	TRBJ1-2	.
TGTGCCTGGCCCCCCACAGGGCCTGGAAACACCATATATTTT	CAWPPTGPGNTIYF	.	TRBV30	TRBJ1-3	.
TGTGCCAGCAGCCCCCCAAACGGGGGTTCTAACTATGGCTACACCTTC	CASSPPNGGSNYGYTF	.	TRBV14	TRBJ1-2	.
TGTGCCAGCAGTTTATTGGGGCCTCCTAACGACGAGCAGTACTTC	CASSLLGPPNDEQYF	.	TRBV27	TRBJ2-7	.
TGTGCCAGCAGCGTAGAGAGGTCCACCGGGGAGCTGTTTTTT	CASSVERSTGELFF	.	TRBV9	TRBJ2-2	.
TGTGCCAGTAGTATAGGGGGCACTAGCGGGGGTTTTGAGCAGTTCTTC	CASSIGGTSGGFEQFF	TRBD2	TRBV19	TRBJ2-1	once
TGTGCCAGCAGTAGGTACAGGGGGCGCCAAGAGACCCAGTACTTC	CASSRYRGRQETQYF	TRBD1	TRBV27	TRBJ2-5	.